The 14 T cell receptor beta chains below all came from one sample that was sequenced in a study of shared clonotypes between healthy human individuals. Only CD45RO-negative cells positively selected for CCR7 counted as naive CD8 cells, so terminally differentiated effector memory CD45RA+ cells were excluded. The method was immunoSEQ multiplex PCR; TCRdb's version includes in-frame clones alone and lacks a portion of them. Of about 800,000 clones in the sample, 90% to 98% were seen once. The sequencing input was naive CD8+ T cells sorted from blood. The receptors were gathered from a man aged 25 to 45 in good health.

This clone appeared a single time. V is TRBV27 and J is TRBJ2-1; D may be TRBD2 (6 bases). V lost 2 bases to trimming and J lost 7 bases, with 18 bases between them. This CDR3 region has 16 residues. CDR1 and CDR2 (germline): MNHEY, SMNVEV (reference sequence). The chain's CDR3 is CASSLPPFGLTNEQFF. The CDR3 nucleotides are TGTGCCAGCAGTTTACCCCCCTTTGGACTAACGAATGAGCAGTTCTTC.

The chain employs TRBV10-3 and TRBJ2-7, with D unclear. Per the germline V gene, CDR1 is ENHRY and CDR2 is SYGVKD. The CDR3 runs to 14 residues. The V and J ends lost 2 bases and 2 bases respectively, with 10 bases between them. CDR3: CAISEGRSPYEQYF. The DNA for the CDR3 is TGTGCCATCAGTGAGGGGCGCTCCCCCTACGAGCAGTACTTC.

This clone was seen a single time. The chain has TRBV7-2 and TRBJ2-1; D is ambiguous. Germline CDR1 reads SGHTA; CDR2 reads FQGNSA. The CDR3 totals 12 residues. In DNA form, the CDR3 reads TGTGCTACTTGGGGAAGGGCCAATGAGCAGTTCTTC. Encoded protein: CATWGRANEQFF.

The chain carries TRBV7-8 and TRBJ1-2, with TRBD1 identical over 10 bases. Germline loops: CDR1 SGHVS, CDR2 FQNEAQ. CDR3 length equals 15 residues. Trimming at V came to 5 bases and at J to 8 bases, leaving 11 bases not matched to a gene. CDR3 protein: CASSTRQGALSGYTF. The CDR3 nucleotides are TGTGCCAGCAGCACGAGACAGGGGGCGTTATCCGGCTACACCTTC.

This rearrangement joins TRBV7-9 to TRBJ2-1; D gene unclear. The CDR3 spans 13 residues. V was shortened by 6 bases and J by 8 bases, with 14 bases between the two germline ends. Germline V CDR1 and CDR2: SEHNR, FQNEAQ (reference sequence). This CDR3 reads CASSQWGGDEQFF. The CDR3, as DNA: TGTGCCAGCAGTCAATGGGGTGGCGATGAGCAGTTCTTC.

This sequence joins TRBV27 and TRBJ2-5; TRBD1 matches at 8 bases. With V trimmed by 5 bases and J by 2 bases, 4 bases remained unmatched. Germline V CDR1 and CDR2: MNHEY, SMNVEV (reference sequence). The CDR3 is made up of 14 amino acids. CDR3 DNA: TGTGCCAGCAGTCCGACAGGGGAGCAAGAGACCCAGTACTTC. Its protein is CASSPTGEQETQYF.

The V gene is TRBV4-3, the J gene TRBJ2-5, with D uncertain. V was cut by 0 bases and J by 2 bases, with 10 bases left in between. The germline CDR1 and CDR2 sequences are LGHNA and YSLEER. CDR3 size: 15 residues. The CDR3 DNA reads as TGCGCCAGCAGCCAAGAAAGAACAGATCAAGAGACCCAGTACTTC. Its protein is CASSQERTDQETQYF.

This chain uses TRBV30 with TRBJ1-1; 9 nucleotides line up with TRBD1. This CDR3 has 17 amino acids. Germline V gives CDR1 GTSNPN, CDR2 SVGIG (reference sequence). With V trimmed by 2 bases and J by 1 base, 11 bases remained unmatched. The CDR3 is CAWSLGQGISGNTEAFF. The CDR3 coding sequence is TGTGCCTGGAGTCTAGGACAGGGGATATCAGGGAACACTGAAGCTTTCTTT.

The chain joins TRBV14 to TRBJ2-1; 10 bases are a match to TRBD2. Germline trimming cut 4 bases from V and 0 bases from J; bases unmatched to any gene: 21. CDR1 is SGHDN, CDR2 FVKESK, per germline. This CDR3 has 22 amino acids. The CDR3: CASSPSTILAGAAWSSYNEQFF. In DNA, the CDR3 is TGTGCCAGCAGCCCGTCCACCATTCTAGCGGGAGCGGCCTGGAGCTCCTACAATGAGCAGTTCTTC.

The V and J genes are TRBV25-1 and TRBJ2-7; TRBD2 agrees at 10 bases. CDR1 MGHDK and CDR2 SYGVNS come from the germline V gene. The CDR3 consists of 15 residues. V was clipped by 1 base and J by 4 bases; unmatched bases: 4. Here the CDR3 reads CASSESASGSYEQYF. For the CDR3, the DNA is TGTGCCAGCAGTGAATCGGCTAGCGGGAGTTACGAGCAGTACTTC.

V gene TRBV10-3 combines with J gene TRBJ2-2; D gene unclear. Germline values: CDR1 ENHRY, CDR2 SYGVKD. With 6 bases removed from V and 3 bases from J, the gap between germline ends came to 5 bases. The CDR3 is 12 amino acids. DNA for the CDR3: TGTGCCATCAGACCCGACACCGGGGAGCTGTTTTTT. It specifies CAIRPDTGELFF.

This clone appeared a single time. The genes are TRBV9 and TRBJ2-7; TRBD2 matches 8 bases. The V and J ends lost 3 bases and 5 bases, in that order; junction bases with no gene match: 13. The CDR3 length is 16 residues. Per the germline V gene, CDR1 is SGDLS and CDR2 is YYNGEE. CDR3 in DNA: TGTGCCAGCAGCGCAGACCCAGCGGGAGTGGCCCACGAGCAGTACTTC. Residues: CASSADPAGVAHEQYF.

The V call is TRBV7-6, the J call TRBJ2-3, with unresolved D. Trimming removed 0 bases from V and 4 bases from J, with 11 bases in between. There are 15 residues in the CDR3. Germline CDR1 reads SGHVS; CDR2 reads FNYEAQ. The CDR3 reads CASSLALTTPDTQYF. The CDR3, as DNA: TGTGCCAGCAGCTTAGCGCTAACTACCCCAGATACGCAGTATTTT.

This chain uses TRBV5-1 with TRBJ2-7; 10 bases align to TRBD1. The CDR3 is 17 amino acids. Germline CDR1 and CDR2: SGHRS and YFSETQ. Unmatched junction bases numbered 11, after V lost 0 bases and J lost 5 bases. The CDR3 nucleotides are TGCGCCAGCAGCTTGGCCCCTTCCGGGACAGGGGATCACGAGCAGTACTTC. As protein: CASSLAPSGTGDHEQYF.